These T cell receptor beta chains were read from a single sample in a study of beta chain features in type 1 diabetes. Assay: immunoSEQ multiplex PCR; the TCRdb copy retains only in-frame clones and omits some. The sample yields 600,000 to 650,000 clones, 15% seen once. The sample taken for sequencing was naive CD4+ T cells from blood. These receptors originate from a man younger than 35 in good health. Both conserved end residues are part of each CDR3. A D gene is named only where the DNA matches it firmly. Clone size, where shown, is once, few, many, or a class for clones that have expanded.

cdr3_nt cdr3_aa clone_size d_call j_call v_call
TGTGCCAGCAGCCTAGGGACAGAACTCGATGGCTACACCTTC CASSLGTELDGYTF - TRBD1 TRBJ1-2 TRBV7-3
TGTGCCAGCACTGAGGGACTAGCGGGAGTGTCCTACGAGCAGTACTTC CASTEGLAGVSYEQYF - TRBD2 TRBJ2-7 TRBV28
TGTGCCAGCAGTCCGGGCCAGGCGCTGGGCACAGATACGCAGTATTTT CASSPGQALGTDTQYF - - TRBJ2-3 TRBV28
TGTGCCAGCTCACCAGGCCTAGCGGGAGGTTACAATGAGCAGTTCTTC CASSPGLAGGYNEQFF few TRBD2 TRBJ2-1 TRBV18
TGTGCCAGCTCACTTTTGACAGCCTACAATGAGCAGTTCTTC CASSLLTAYNEQFF few - TRBJ2-1 TRBV18
TGTGCCAGCAGCGTAGAGGACAGGAAAAATTCACCCCTCCACTTT CASSVEDRKNSPLHF few TRBD1 TRBJ1-6 TRBV9
TGTGCCAGCAGCACTTCAGGGGGCCCCTACGAGCAGTACTTC CASSTSGGPYEQYF - TRBD1 TRBJ2-7 TRBV7-2
TGTGCCAGCTGGCTTTACCGGGACAGGGTAACCATGAACTATGGCTACACCTTC CASWLYRDRVTMNYGYTF - - TRBJ1-2 TRBV21-1
TGTGCCAGCAGTGTAAGCGTCCGGGAAAGTGCCCAGCATTTT CASSVSVRESAQHF few - TRBJ1-5 TRBV2
TGTGCCAGCTCCCGTGAGGGGAGGGAGTCTGGGGCCAACGTCCTGACTTTC CASSREGRESGANVLTF - TRBD2 TRBJ2-6 TRBV18
TGCAGTGCTGATCATGGCTACACCTTC CSADHGYTF few - TRBJ1-2 TRBV20-1
TGTGCCAGCAGTTTAGAGGGGGGCCTGTTTTTT CASSLEGGLFF few - TRBJ1-4 TRBV28
TGTGCCAGCAGCCTGTGGACTAGCGGAAACAATGAGCAGTTCTTC CASSLWTSGNNEQFF few TRBD2 TRBJ2-1 TRBV7-3
TGTGCCAGCAGCCACCGGGGCCTGGGGGATGAGCAGTTCTTC CASSHRGLGDEQFF - - TRBJ2-1 TRBV5-4
TGTGCCAGCAGCTTAGCTAGCGGGAGGGGTACAGATACGCAGTATTTT CASSLASGRGTDTQYF once TRBD2 TRBJ2-3 TRBV7-2
TGTGCCAGCAGCAATCCCGACCCGGGGTACGAGCAGTACTTC CASSNPDPGYEQYF few - TRBJ2-7 TRBV21-1
TGCGCCAGCAGCTTGGTGCGACAGGGCCACGAGCAGTACTTC CASSLVRQGHEQYF few TRBD1 TRBJ2-7 TRBV5-1
TGTGCCAGCACTTTGTCTACAGGGGGCTATCAGCCCCAGCATTTT CASTLSTGGYQPQHF few TRBD1 TRBJ1-5 TRBV2
TGCAGCGGAGGGGGGGGCACTAGCACAGATACGCAGTATTTT CSGGGGTSTDTQYF - - TRBJ2-3 TRBV29-1
TGTGCCAGCGTTTCCGGGACAGATAACACCGGGGAGCTGTTTTTT CASVSGTDNTGELFF few TRBD1 TRBJ2-2 TRBV6-5
TGTGCCAGCAGCATTACAGGCCACGAGCAGTACTTC CASSITGHEQYF few - TRBJ2-7 TRBV7-3
TGTGCCAGCTTCTATACGGGGCAGTACTTC CASFYTGQYF few - TRBJ2-7 TRBV6-1